This entry describes one TCR beta chain. This clonotype was counted at least ten times. Its antigen has not been determined. Base-call qualities are not available, and no considerably larger clone is one nucleotide away. From the second PCR step on, the TCR alpha and beta chain libraries were amplified in separate reactions. Donor CMV status was determined by IFNgamma production from CD4+ T cells after overnight stimulation of fresh PBMCs with CMV viral lysate. Miltenyi beads were used first to positively select CD4 T cells, and CD8 T cells were then positively selected from the CD4-negative fraction. Cells were stained for CD3, CD4, CD8, CD45RA, CD27 and a live/dead dye and were sorted on a BD Aria II into four subsets based on CD45RA and CD27. Blood came from a few healthy volunteers, each fractionated into CD4 and CD8 T cells and then into four differentiation subsets. Roughly 0.11 L of peripheral blood was collected from each donor, and PBMC were isolated by Ficoll-Paque PLUS density-gradient centrifugation. The sorted cells were lysed in RLT buffer, after which RNA was extracted using a Qiagen RNeasy kit and kept at -80 degrees C.

Library method: UMI-ligation and nested PCR. To cover both TRBC1 and TRBC2, the beta constant-region primer consisted of an equimolar mix of two oligonucleotides. A single-stranded oligonucleotide bearing the SP2 primer plus a 12-nucleotide UMI was ligated onto the 3' end of the cDNA by T4 RNA ligase 1. Four rounds of PCR were used to amplify ligated cDNA, with nested alpha and beta constant-region primers being used together with the SP2 primer. Incubation of the ligation reaction was carried out at 16 degrees C for roughly 19-24 hours. PCR2 was typically run as a SYBR Green qPCR and stopped at a predetermined threshold to prevent over-amplification. All purifications after the first were performed with Agencourt AMPure XP magnetic beads. Library amounts were measured by Qubit and library quality was assessed on a TapeStation, where the main peak was expected at around 650 bp. The pooled libraries were sequenced on an Illumina MiSeq using v2 2x251 paired-end kits, which usually yielded 1-2 million reads per sample. Each sample library was pooled at approximately 4.2 nM, and roughly 4.5-8% PhiX was included to improve cluster recognition. On the authors' methods: Decombinator assigned V and J genes to Demultiplexor-processed FASTQ reads by tag matching, allowing a single base-pair mismatch. Collapsinator used UMIs to correct both sequencing errors and frequency errors arising from PCR heterogeneity. TCRs were translated and CDR3s were extracted from the conserved cysteine to the FGXG phenylalanine by CDR3Translator, with non-productive sequences being flagged. Repertoires were subsampled to equal numbers of UMI-defined TCRs before Gini, Shannon entropy and inverse Simpson indices were calculated. Power-law fits to clonotype abundance distributions were performed by maximum likelihood within the linear range. Similar UMI counts, unique TCR numbers and clonal distributions were obtained with the pipeline and with MIGEC on one naive CD8 sample. In one analysis, naive TCRs also found in any memory subset of the same donor were removed from the naive repertoire. The repertoires were searched for 5,500 to 8,000 CMV-associated CDR3 sequences that had been compiled from VDJdb and a published dataset. Using fastp at Q25 and MiXCR, TCRdb reprocessed the public reads and kept productive beta chains. Each entry merges the rows of one CDR3 protein and shows their most common DNA and genes. The V and J calls and clone size come from TCRdb's table, not from the authors' own analysis. Across this sample there are some 150,000 distinct CDR3 sequences, with about 17% seen only once. The ten top clones hold around 0.14% of the sample.

This record comes from a study of naive and memory T cell subsets (TCRdb year 2017). With respect to the entire study: The study applied an open-source, UMI-based TCR alpha and beta sequencing pipeline to sorted naive and memory peripheral blood T cell subsets. Complete agreement was observed between the functional CMV T cell responses and the IgG serology results. RNA was DNase-treated and reverse transcribed with TCR constant-region primers, mostly using SuperScript III.

The CDR3 runs 15 amino acids, cysteine and phenylalanine included. Of the read, only the CDR3 DNA is kept; its 45 bases are in frame from base 1. Trimming at the junction amounts to 0 bases on V and 1 base on J, and the germline ends lie 10 bases apart. According to the germline V gene, CDR1 reads MNHEY and CDR2 reads SVGAGI. Broad study findings and their caveats: In both CD4 and CD8 cells, the Gini index increased while Shannon and inverse Simpson diversity decreased from naive through CM, EM and EMRA. After error correction, only a single occurrence was seen for over 95% of naive TCR sequences, so much steeper abundance distributions were produced than in memory subsets. Naive repertoires, especially CD8, contained a few larger clonotypes, possibly memory cells re-expressing CD45RA. RNA-based TCR counts may be affected by expression changes linked to T cell activation and differentiation. Clonotypes were defined as single alpha or beta chain sequences, not paired alpha/beta receptors. The repertoire findings for the naive and memory subsets could not be validated against a ground truth because none was available. A power law was followed by TCR abundance, with an exponent that differed between naive and memory subsets but was consistent across the three individuals.

This receptor was taken from a human donor in good health. The specimen was naive CD4+ T cells from blood. The cell subset or site label on this specimen signifies: naive T cells, CD45RA high CD27+. The V gene is TRBV6-5 and the J gene is TRBJ2-7; tentative D gene TRBD2, with 6 bases matching. CDR3 sequence: CASSYSRAGSYEQYF. The DNA reads as follows: TGTGCCAGCAGTTACTCTAGGGCGGGGTCCTACGAGCAGTACTTC.